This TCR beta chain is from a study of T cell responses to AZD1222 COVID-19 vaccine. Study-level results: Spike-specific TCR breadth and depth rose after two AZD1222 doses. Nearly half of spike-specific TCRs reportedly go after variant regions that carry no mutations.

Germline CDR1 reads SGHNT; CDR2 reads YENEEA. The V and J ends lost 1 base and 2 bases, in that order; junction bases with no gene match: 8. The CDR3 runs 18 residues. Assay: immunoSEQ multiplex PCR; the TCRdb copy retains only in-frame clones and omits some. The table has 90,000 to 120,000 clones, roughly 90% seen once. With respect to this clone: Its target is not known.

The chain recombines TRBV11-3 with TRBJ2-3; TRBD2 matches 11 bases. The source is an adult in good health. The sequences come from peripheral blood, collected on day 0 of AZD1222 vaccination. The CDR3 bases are TGTGCCAGCAGCTTAGGATTATTGACTAGCGGGAACACAGATACGCAGTATTTT. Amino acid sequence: CASSLGLLTSGNTDTQYF. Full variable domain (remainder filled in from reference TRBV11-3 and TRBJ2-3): EAGVVQSPRYKIIEKKQPVAFWCNPISGHNTLYWYLQNLGQGPELLIRYENEEAVDDSQLPKDRFSAERLKGVDSTLKIQPAELGDSAVYLCASSLGLLTSGNTDTQYFGPGTRLTVL.